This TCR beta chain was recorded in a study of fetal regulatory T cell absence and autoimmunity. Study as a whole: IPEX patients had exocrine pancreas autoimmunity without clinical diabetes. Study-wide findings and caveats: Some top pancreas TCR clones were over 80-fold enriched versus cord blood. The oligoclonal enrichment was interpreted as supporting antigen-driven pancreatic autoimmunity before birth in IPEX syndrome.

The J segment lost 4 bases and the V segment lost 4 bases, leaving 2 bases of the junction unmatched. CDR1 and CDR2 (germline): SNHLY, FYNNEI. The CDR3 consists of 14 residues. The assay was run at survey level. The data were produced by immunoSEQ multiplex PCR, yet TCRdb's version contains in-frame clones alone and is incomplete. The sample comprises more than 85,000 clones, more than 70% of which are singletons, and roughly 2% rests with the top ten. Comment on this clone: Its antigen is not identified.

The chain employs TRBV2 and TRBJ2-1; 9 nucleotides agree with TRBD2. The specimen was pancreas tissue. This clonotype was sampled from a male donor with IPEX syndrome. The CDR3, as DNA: TGTGCCAGCAGTGTAGCGGGAGAGTACAATGAGCAGTTCTTC. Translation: CASSVAGEYNEQFF. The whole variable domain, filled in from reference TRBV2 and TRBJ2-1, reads EPEVTQTPSHQVTQMGQEVILRCVPISNHLYFYWYRQILGQKVEFLVSFYNNEISEKSEIFDDQFSVERPDGSNFTLKIRSTKLEDSAMYFCASSVAGEYNEQFFGPGTRLTVL.